Listed here are 21 T cell receptor beta chains from one sample, sequenced in a study of blood T cell repertoires in COVID-19. The protocol was immunoSEQ multiplex PCR, while the TCRdb copy is restricted to in-frame clones and leaves out a portion. The sample includes about 200,000 clones, roughly 90% of them seen just once. Sample: PBMCs or T cells enriched from blood (not recorded which). Receptors originate from a woman aged 30 to 39 who had recovered from COVID-19.

The sample holds one count of this clone. The V gene is TRBV7-2, the J gene TRBJ1-2, with D possibly being TRBD1 (6 bases). With 2 bases removed from V and 7 bases from J, the gap between germline ends came to 8 bases. From germline, CDR1 is SGHTA and CDR2 FQGNSA. CDR3 length equals 12 residues. In DNA form, the CDR3 reads TGTGCCAGCAGCTTACCAGGGGTTGGCTACACCTTC. It encodes CASSLPGVGYTF. Filled out from reference TRBV7-2 and TRBJ1-2, the complete variable domain reads GAGVSQSPSNKVTEKGKDVELRCDPISGHTALYWYRQSLGQGLEFLIYFQGNSAPDKSGLPSDRFSAERTGGSVSTLTIQRTQQEDSAVYLCASSLPGVGYTFGSGTRLTVV.

The V gene is TRBV6-5, the J gene TRBJ2-1; perhaps TRBD2 as D (7 bases). This CDR3 is built from 14 residues. Germline loops: CDR1 MNHEY, CDR2 SVGAGI. The germline V and J ends were trimmed by 0 bases and 9 bases, with 12 bases remaining between them. DNA for the CDR3: TGTGCCAGCAGTTACTCGGGGGGGGGCGTTGAGCAGTTCTTC. Amino acid sequence: CASSYSGGGVEQFF.

The chain has TRBV19 and TRBJ1-3; tentative D call: TRBD1 (5 bases). Germline lookup yields CDR1 LNHDA and CDR2 SQIVND (reference sequence). The CDR3 has 14 amino acids. Trimming stripped 7 bases from V and 3 bases from J, with 13 bases between. The chain's CDR3 is CASNSAGLGNTIYF. The CDR3 nucleotides are TGTGCCAGTAATTCCGCAGGGCTTGGAAACACCATATATTTT.

This clone has only a few counts. CDR3 sequence (DNA): TGTGCCAGCAGCCAAGTTGGGCCGCGAGAGACCCAGTACTTC. Protein: CASSQVGPRETQYF. The chain carries TRBV3-1 (or the pseudogene TRBV3-2) and TRBJ2-5; no clear D gene. Germline lookup yields CDR1 LGHDT and CDR2 YNNKEL (reference sequence). V was trimmed by 1 base and J by 4 bases, leaving 10 bases between them. The CDR3 extends over 14 amino acids.

The gene calls are TRBV7-3 and TRBJ2-2, with D perhaps TRBD2 (6 bases). The length of the CDR3 is 18 residues. The V and J ends lost 4 bases and 1 base respectively, with 19 bases between them. Germline V lookup: CDR1 SGHTA, CDR2 FQGTGA. Here the CDR3 reads CASSSRVVGGVNTGELFF. For the CDR3, the DNA is TGTGCCAGCAGCTCCCGGGTAGTAGGAGGGGTGAACACCGGGGAGCTGTTTTTT.

This chain joins TRBV27 and TRBJ1-6, with a weak D call TRBD1 (5 bases). This CDR3 has 12 residues. V was shortened by 3 bases and J by 10 bases, with 7 bases between the two germline ends. Germline V lookup: CDR1 MNHEY, CDR2 SMNVEV (reference sequence). The CDR3 reads CASSLGGSPLHF. Written as DNA, the CDR3 is TGTGCCAGCAGTTTGGGGGGGTCACCCCTCCACTTT.

The chain's CDR3 is CASRGQGLAGVGGELFF. The DNA of the CDR3 is TGTGCCAGTAGGGGACAGGGACTAGCGGGAGTGGGCGGGGAGCTGTTTTTT. The rearrangement links TRBV19 to TRBJ2-2; 14 nucleotides agree with TRBD2. Trimming took 6 bases from V and 7 from J; bases not matched to a gene: 10. This CDR3 comprises 17 residues. Germline values: CDR1 LNHDA, CDR2 SQIVND (reference sequence).

The V gene is TRBV5-4, the J gene TRBJ1-5; D unclear. Germline V gives CDR1 SGHNT, CDR2 YYREEE (reference sequence). The V end lost 3 bases, the J end lost 1 base, and 8 bases lay between the germline ends. The CDR3 is 14 amino acids. The CDR3 loop is CASSSGLSNQPQHF. Here the CDR3 DNA reads TGTGCCAGCAGCTCAGGACTGAGCAATCAGCCCCAGCATTTT.

This clone has only one observation. The junction differs from germline at one of its ends, possibly a read error. The chain is built from TRBV7-7 and TRBJ1-2, with 10 bases identical to TRBD1. This CDR3 is 15 amino acids long. Germline assignment: CDR1 SSHAT and CDR2 FNYEAQ (reference sequence). CDR3 DNA sequence: TGTGCTAGCAGACCGCTCGGGACAGGGGCTCATGGCTACACCTTC. Translated, it gives CASRPLGTGAHGYTF.

The chain recombines TRBV20-1 with TRBJ1-4; TRBD1 might be the D (6 bases). V was pared by 3 bases and J by 4 bases, with 18 bases between. CDR1 DFQATT and CDR2 SNEGSKA come from the germline V gene (reference sequence). The CDR3 extends over 16 amino acids. The chain's CDR3 is CSASSTGTLNNEKLFF. Written as DNA, the CDR3 is TGCAGTGCTAGTTCTACCGGGACACTCAATAATGAAAAACTGTTTTTT.

This chain uses TRBV5-1 with TRBJ1-2, with D possibly TRBD1 on 5 matching bases. The germline CDR1 and CDR2 sequences are SGHRS and YFSETQ. Deletions cut 7 bases from V and 8 bases from J, with 18 bases between. This CDR3 is 13 amino acids long. CDR3 loop: CASVGTLKGGYTF. CDR3 nucleotides: TGCGCCAGCGTAGGGACTCTTAAGGGCGGCTACACCTTC.

This chain connects TRBV20-1 to TRBJ1-1; D ambiguous. Trimming removed 3 bases at V and 3 bases at J, with 8 bases between. CDR1 is DFQATT, CDR2 SNEGSKA, per germline (reference sequence). This CDR3 is 12 amino acids long. The DNA for the CDR3 is TGCAGTGCTAGTTTCGGAGACACTGAAGCTTTCTTT. Translation: CSASFGDTEAFF.

The gene calls are TRBV4-3 and TRBJ2-7; D is perhaps TRBD1 (6 bases). This CDR3 is built from 15 residues. Germline values: CDR1 LGHNA, CDR2 YSLEER. The V end lost 0 bases, the J end lost 5 bases, and 14 bases lay between the germline ends. In nucleotides, the CDR3 is TGCGCCAGCAGCCAAGATCTGGGGGCGCGTAACGAGCAGTACTTC. Translated, it gives CASSQDLGARNEQYF.

The genes are TRBV27 and TRBJ1-5; TRBD1 is a possible D gene (6 bases). Trimming left V 4 bases short and J 7 bases short, with 14 bases between. The CDR3 has 14 amino acids. CDR1 is MNHEY, CDR2 SMNVEV, per germline (reference sequence). For the CDR3, the DNA is TGTGCCAGCAGTTCTCACAGGGTGGGCCAGCCCCAGCATTTT. Translating it yields CASSSHRVGQPQHF.

For this clone: Distinct nucleotide sequences in the sample also encode this CDR3. The gene calls are TRBV18 and TRBJ1-1, with 8 bases aligning to TRBD1. V gave up 3 bases and J gave up 1 base; unmatched junction bases: 4. The CDR3 contains 15 residues. Germline V gene sequence: CDR1 KGHSH, CDR2 LQKENI. This chain's CDR3 is CASSPGTGANTEAFF. The CDR3 bases are TGTGCCAGCTCACCGGGGACAGGAGCGAACACTGAAGCTTTCTTT.

The chain couples TRBV7-8 to TRBJ2-7, with 7 bases lining up with TRBD2. From germline, CDR1 is SGHVS and CDR2 FQNEAQ. Losses at the gene ends were 6 bases for V and 0 bases for J; bases not matched to a gene: 5. This CDR3 region has 14 residues. This CDR3 reads CASSISGGSYEQYF. CDR3 DNA sequence: TGTGCCAGCAGTATATCGGGGGGCTCCTACGAGCAGTACTTC.

The chain recombines TRBV6-5 with TRBJ2-5, with TRBD1 identical over 7 bases. V dropped 1 base and J dropped 3; count of bases not matched to a gene: 5. This CDR3 is 15 amino acids long. Per the germline V gene, CDR1 is MNHEY and CDR2 is SVGAGI. The CDR3 spells CASSYFAGTEETQYF. The DNA for the CDR3 is TGTGCCAGCAGTTACTTTGCCGGGACAGAAGAGACCCAGTACTTC.

The chain combines TRBV6-6 with TRBJ2-1; 10 bases fit TRBD2. V shed 6 bases and J 6 bases; nucleotides not matched to a gene: 8. Germline lookup yields CDR1 MNHNY and CDR2 SVGAGI (reference sequence). There are 15 residues in the CDR3. The CDR3 loop is CASSQGLAHSNEQFF. CDR3 bases: TGTGCCAGCAGCCAGGGACTAGCGCATTCCAATGAGCAGTTCTTC.

CDR3 amino acids: CASSYSQDYGYTF. CDR3 bases: TGTGCCAGCAGTTACTCACAGGACTATGGCTACACCTTC. The chain carries TRBV6-2 or TRBV6-3 and TRBJ1-2, with TRBD1 as a possible D gene (5 bases). The V gene lost 0 bases and the J gene lost 3 bases, with 5 bases spanning the gap. Germline V gene sequence: CDR1 MNHEY, CDR2 SVGEGT. This CDR3 region has 13 residues.

This clone appeared once. The V gene is TRBV19, the J gene TRBJ2-7, with D possibly matching TRBD2 (5 bases). The CDR3 consists of 13 residues. Germline values: CDR1 LNHDA, CDR2 SQIVND (reference sequence). The ends were cut back, 5 bases at V and 6 bases at J, with 14 bases in the middle. CDR3 in DNA: TGTGCCAGTAGTCAATTAATAGGGAGCGAGCAGTACTTC. It codes for CASSQLIGSEQYF. The full variable domain, rest sourced from reference TRBV19 and TRBJ2-7, is DGGITQSPKYLFRKEGQNVTLSCEQNLNHDAMYWYRQDPGQGLRLIYYSQIVNDFQKGDIAEGYSVSREKKESFPLTVTSAQKNPTAFYLCASSQLIGSEQYFGPGTRLTVT.

The chain links TRBV7-9 to TRBJ1-1; a weak D match, TRBD1 (5 bases). The V end lost 2 bases, the J end lost 0 bases, and 19 bases lay between the germline ends. The germline V gene has CDR1 SEHNR and CDR2 FQNEAQ (reference sequence). The CDR3 is 18 residues long. DNA of the CDR3: TGTGCCAGCAGCTTAAAGGGCGGGGGACGGAGGATGAACACTGAAGCTTTCTTT. This encodes CASSLKGGGRRMNTEAFF.